This is a list of T cell receptor beta chains from one sample in a study of cytomegalovirus exposure and HLA in healthy donors. Using immunoSEQ multiplex PCR, the repertoire was profiled, and TCRdb retains in-frame clones only, with some absent. The sample lists over 45,000 clones, around 83% occurring once. The sample taken for sequencing was PBMCs. These receptors all stem from a man aged 25 to 40 in good health and CMV-seronegative. The conserved cysteine and the conserved F or W are not part of the CDR3 here.

>TRBV29-1
SVTGGINQPQH
>TRBV10-3
AISEGIGGGTDTQY
>TRBV19
ASSRAGGLGYT
>TRBV7-8
ASRTSGRGAGELF
>TRBV9
ASSVGDRSGEQY
>TRBV7-3
ASSLTGQGTGYT
>TRBV7-8
ASSLGYRGSNYGYT
>TRBV6-4
ASSEQGSSRADEQF
>TRBV19
ASSIWGAGELF
>TRBV10-2
ASSETQGSQETQY
>TRBV5-1
ASTWTPGDQPQH
>TRBV5-6
ASSPGTGTQETQY
>TRBV7-7
ASSPGLLSYEQY
>TRBV14
ASSPPYEQY
>TRBV5-1
ASSYVTGLNTEAF
>TRBV4-3
ASSQKLAGAGELF
>TRBV2
ASSEGGATGELF
>TRBV15
ATSRGGDGNIQY
>TRBV5-5
ASSLLTGSYGYT
>TRBV6-6
ASSSPETGKDTQY
>TRBV9
ASSVRQGGTNEKLF
>TRBV30
AWSEQGDTEAF
>TRBV18
ASSPRLSGSPYEQY
>TRBV11-2
ASSLEASYGYT
>TRBV7-2
ASSLVKGAYNEQF
>TRBV5-8
ASSLRQGADSPLH
>TRBV11-2
ASSSGTGSTGNTIY
>TRBV7-8
ASSATRSWEQY
>TRBV11-2
ASSLETGTGGFSSYNEQF
>TRBV27
ASSTSSEQY
>TRBV19
ASSIRGSYSNQPQH
>TRBV4-1
ASSQERLAGVVNEQF
>TRBV12-2
ASRLVPGQASWDTQY
>TRBV5-6
ASSLGLSGRASDTQY
>TRBV12-5
ASGLAPFPTGQLAKNIQY
>TRBV29-1
SVDRRGELLSSYNSPLH
>TRBV11-2
ASSLGPATPPRVYEQY
>TRBV19
ASLSGLAGGTGELF
>TRBV7-8
ASGGANTGELF
>TRBV25-1
ASSFSYGYT
>TRBV18
ASSPSPGNYNEQF
>TRBV13
ASSVSGGSNEQF
>TRBV5-6
ASSLGLAITYEQY
>TRBV9
ASSEGQGYGYT
>TRBV4-1
ASSQDGHPYGYT
>TRBV4-3
ASSQGTGGYTGELL
>TRBV30
AWSVQTGVSYEQY
>TRBV23-1
ASSQSGTGDTGELF
>TRBV7-9
ASSPRAGELF
>TRBV2
ASTQAGARSDTQY
>TRBV5-6
ASSPGIHSSDPYEQY
>TRBV9
ASSPHMSSYNEQF
>TRBV14
ASSYGWGQSSYNSPLH
>TRBV19
ASSIRGSDAF
>TRBV7-2
ASSLAPHATSTDTQY
>TRBV6-1
ASSETGGTDTQY
>TRBV18
ASSSDVRGYEQY
>TRBV5-1
ASSFLGQGEKLF
>TRBV19
ASSISGQNTEAF
>TRBV14
ASSLSGPEGHNEQF